These 2 T cell receptor beta chains originate from one sample sequenced in a study of shared clonotypes between healthy human individuals. Clones were read by immunoSEQ multiplex PCR, and TCRdb kept only the in-frame ones, dropping some. The sample shows about 690,000 clones, 90% of them seen only once. The source material was memory CD8+ T cells from PBMCs. The subset here: CD45RO+ cells pooled with CCR7-negative TemRA cells. These receptors originate from a man aged 18 to 30 in good health. Some clones in this sample may be carry-over from other donors' samples.

The chain recombines TRBV6-1 with TRBJ2-1; D uncertain. From germline, CDR1 is MNHNS and CDR2 SASEGT. V was cut by 6 bases and J by 4 bases, with 4 bases left in between. There are 11 residues in the CDR3. In DNA form, the CDR3 reads TGTGCCAGCAGCCCGTACAATGAGCAGTTCTTC. It encodes CASSPYNEQFF.

This chain joins TRBV7-8 and TRBJ2-5; 9 nucleotides match TRBD2. The V and J ends lost 5 bases and 5 bases, in that order; junction bases with no gene match: 12. Germline V gives CDR1 SGHVS, CDR2 FQNEAQ. CDR3 length: 16 residues. The CDR3 is CASSPRLAGVVETQYF. Written as DNA, the CDR3 is TGTGCCAGCAGCCCCCGTTTAGCGGGAGTTGTGGAGACCCAGTACTTC.